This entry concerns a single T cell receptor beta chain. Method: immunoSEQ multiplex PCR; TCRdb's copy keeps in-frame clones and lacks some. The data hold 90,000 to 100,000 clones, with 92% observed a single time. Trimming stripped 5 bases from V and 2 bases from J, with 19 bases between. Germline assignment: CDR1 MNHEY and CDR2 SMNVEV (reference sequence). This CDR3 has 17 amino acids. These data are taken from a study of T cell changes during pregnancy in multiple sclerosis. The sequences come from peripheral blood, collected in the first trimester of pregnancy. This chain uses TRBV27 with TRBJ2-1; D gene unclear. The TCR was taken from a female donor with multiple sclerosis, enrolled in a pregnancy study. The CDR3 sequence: CASSHKLDTYPYNEQFF. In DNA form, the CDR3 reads TGTGCCAGCAGTCATAAATTAGACACGTACCCCTACAATGAGCAGTTCTTC.